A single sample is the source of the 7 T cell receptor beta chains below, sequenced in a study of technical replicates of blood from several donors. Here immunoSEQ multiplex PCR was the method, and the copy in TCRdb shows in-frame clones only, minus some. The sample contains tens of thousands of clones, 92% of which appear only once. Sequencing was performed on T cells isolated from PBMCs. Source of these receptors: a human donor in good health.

CDR3 amino acids: CASSYALLAGGHEQFF. CDR3 sequence (DNA): TGTGCCAGCAGTTACGCCCTTCTAGCGGGAGGGCATGAGCAGTTCTTC. The chain employs TRBV6-5 and TRBJ2-1; 12 bases fit TRBD2. Germline V CDR1 and CDR2: MNHEY, SVGAGI. The CDR3 loop spans 16 amino acids. J gave up 8 bases and V 2 bases, and 7 bases lay outside the gene matches.

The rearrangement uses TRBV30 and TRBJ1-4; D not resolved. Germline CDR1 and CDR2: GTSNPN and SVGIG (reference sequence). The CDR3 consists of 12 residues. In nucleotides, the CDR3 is TGTGCTTCGGAGACCGTGAATGAAAAACTGTTTTTT. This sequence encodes CASETVNEKLFF.

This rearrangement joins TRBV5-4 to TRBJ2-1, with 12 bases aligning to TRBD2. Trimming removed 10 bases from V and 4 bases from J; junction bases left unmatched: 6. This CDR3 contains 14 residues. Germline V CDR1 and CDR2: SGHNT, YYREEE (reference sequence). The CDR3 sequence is CASTGTSGYNEQFF. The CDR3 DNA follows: TGTGCCTCCACAGGGACTAGCGGGTACAATGAGCAGTTCTTC.

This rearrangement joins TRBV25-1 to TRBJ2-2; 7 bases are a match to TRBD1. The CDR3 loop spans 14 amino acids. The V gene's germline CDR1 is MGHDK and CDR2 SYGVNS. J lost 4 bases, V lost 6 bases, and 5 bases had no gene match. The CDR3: CASRPGQTTGELFF. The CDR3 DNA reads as TGTGCCAGCAGGCCGGGACAGACCACCGGGGAGCTGTTTTTT.

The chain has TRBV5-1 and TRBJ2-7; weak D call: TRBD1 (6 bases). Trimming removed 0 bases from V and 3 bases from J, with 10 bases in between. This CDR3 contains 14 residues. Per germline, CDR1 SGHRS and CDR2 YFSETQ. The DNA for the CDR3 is TGCGCCAGCAGCTTGGATGGGGGCGTCTACGAGCAGTACTTC. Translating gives CASSLDGGVYEQYF.

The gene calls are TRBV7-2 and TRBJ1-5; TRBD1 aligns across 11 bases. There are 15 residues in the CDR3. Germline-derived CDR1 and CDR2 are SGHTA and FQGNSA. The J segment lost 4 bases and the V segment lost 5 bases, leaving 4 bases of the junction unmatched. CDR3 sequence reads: CASSIRDRGNQPQHF. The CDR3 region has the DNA TGTGCCAGCAGCATCCGGGACAGGGGGAATCAGCCCCAGCATTTT. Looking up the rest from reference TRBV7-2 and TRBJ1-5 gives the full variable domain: GAGVSQSPSNKVTEKGKDVELRCDPISGHTALYWYRQSLGQGLEFLIYFQGNSAPDKSGLPSDRFSAERTGGSVSTLTIQRTQQEDSAVYLCASSIRDRGNQPQHFGDGTRLSIL.

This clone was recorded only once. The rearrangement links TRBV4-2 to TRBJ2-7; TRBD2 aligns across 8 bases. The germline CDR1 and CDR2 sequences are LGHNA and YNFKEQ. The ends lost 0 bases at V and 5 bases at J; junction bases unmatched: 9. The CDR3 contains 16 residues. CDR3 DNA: TGTGCCAGCAGCCAAGATAGGAGCGGGAGTTATAACGAGCAGTACTTC. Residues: CASSQDRSGSYNEQYF.